This T cell receptor beta chain was sequenced for a study of identifying expanded T cells in peripheral blood. V lost 4 bases and J 6 bases, leaving 16 bases between the germline ends. CDR1 SGHNT and CDR2 YENEEA come from the germline V gene. The CDR3 runs 15 residues. Sequencing used immunoSEQ multiplex PCR; TCRdb keeps in-frame clones, though not all of them. Altogether 90,000 or so clones are present, 75% to 90% being singletons, with the ten largest covering about 5.6%. The chain couples TRBV11-3 to TRBJ2-1; the D gene is possibly TRBD1 (5 bases). The sequence was collected from a person between 18 and 69 years old in good health. Sequenced sample: blood. The CDR3 here is CASSWGRSSPNEQFF. DNA for the CDR3: TGTGCCAGCAGCTGGGGCAGGAGCAGCCCCAATGAGCAGTTCTTC.